This is a list of T cell receptor beta chains from one sample in a study of blood T cell repertoires in COVID-19. Sequencing used immunoSEQ multiplex PCR; TCRdb keeps in-frame clones, though not all of them. The table lists about 140,000 clones, around 84% of them singletons. The sequenced sample consisted of peripheral blood. The receptors shown here come from a human donor in a cohort sampled during active COVID-19. The CDR3 runs from the conserved cysteine through the conserved F or W. The order of the fields is D gene, J gene, clone size, V gene, CDR3 length, CDR3 protein, CDR3 DNA. D genes are given only for firm matches. Only some rows state a clone size, as once, few, many or a class for expanded clones.

TRBD1	TRBJ2-2	.	TRBV5-1	15	CASSLTGFETGELFF	TGCGCCAGCAGCCTGACAGGGTTCGAAACCGGGGAGCTGTTTTTT
TRBD1	TRBJ2-1	.	TRBV7-9	17	CASSGHLGTGEGDEQFF	TGTGCCAGCAGCGGACACCTGGGGACAGGGGAGGGAGATGAGCAGTTCTTC
TRBD1	TRBJ1-5	.	TRBV28	16	CASSFAGTGANQPQHF	TGTGCCAGCAGTTTTGCCGGGACAGGGGCCAATCAGCCCCAGCATTTT
TRBD2	TRBJ2-5	.	TRBV5-1	16	CASSLSAGGIGETQYF	TGCGCCAGCAGCTTGAGCGCGGGAGGGATTGGAGAGACCCAGTACTTC
.	TRBJ2-1	once	TRBV6-5	14	CASSPGIVYNEQFF	TGTGCCAGCAGTCCCGGGATAGTGTACAATGAGCAGTTCTTC
TRBD2	TRBJ2-5	.	TRBV5-1	16	CASSLGGSGAPGTQYF	TGCGCCAGCAGCTTGGGAGGTAGCGGGGCTCCGGGGACCCAGTACTTC
.	TRBJ2-5	.	TRBV24-1	15	CATSGRGGFQETQYF	TGTGCCACCAGTGGAAGGGGGGGGTTTCAAGAGACCCAGTACTTC
.	TRBJ2-7	once	TRBV11-2	14	CASSPKTRGGKQYF	TGTGCCAGCAGCCCGAAGACCCGTGGCGGGAAGCAGTACTTC
TRBD1	TRBJ2-7	once	TRBV30	14	CAWSTGQLGYEQYF	TGTGCCTGGAGTACGGGACAGTTAGGTTACGAGCAGTACTTC
TRBD2	TRBJ2-1	.	TRBV5-5	15	CASSPRQRGYNEQFF	TGTGCCAGCAGCCCCCGGCAGCGGGGTTACAATGAGCAGTTCTTC
TRBD2	TRBJ2-3	.	TRBV5-1	16	CASSPTSGISTDTQYF	TGCGCCAGCAGCCCGACTAGCGGGATCAGCACAGATACGCAGTATTTT
TRBD1	TRBJ2-1	.	TRBV11-3	14	CASSLARDRPEQFF	TGTGCCAGCAGCCTAGCCAGGGACAGGCCTGAGCAGTTCTTC
.	TRBJ1-6	once	TRBV5-8	17	CASSRRATSSYNSPLHF	TGTGCCAGCAGCCGGCGGGCTACGAGCTCCTATAATTCACCCCTCCACTTT
.	TRBJ2-7	.	TRBV13	14	CASSSALRPYEQYF	TGTGCCAGCAGCTCGGCGCTCAGGCCCTACGAGCAGTACTTC
TRBD1	TRBJ2-1	.	TRBV19	16	CASSVQGLGSYNEQFF	TGTGCCAGTAGTGTACAGGGGCTGGGGTCCTACAATGAGCAGTTCTTC
TRBD1	TRBJ2-7	.	TRBV7-6	14	CASSLGQGAYEQYF	TGTGCCAGCAGCTTAGGGCAGGGGGCGTACGAGCAGTACTTC
TRBD1	TRBJ2-5	.	TRBV9	16	CASSVAPDRGYETQYF	TGTGCCAGCAGCGTAGCCCCGGACAGGGGGTATGAGACCCAGTACTTC
TRBD2	TRBJ2-1	.	TRBV5-4	16	CASSQTSGSFYNEQFF	TGTGCCAGCAGTCAAACTAGCGGGAGTTTCTACAATGAGCAGTTCTTC
TRBD2	TRBJ2-3	.	TRBV3-1/TRBV3-2	16	CASSQDPAGYTDTQYF	TGTGCCAGCAGCCAAGACCCAGCGGGGTACACAGATACGCAGTATTTT
TRBD1	TRBJ1-2	.	TRBV3-1/TRBV3-2	18	CASSQTGTGEPANYGYTF	TGTGCCAGCAGCCAGACAGGGACAGGGGAACCAGCTAACTATGGCTACACCTTC
TRBD1	TRBJ1-1	.	TRBV5-1	16	CASSSSTGTGNTEAFF	TGCGCCAGCAGCTCTTCTACCGGGACAGGGAACACTGAAGCTTTCTTT
TRBD1	TRBJ1-2	.	TRBV27	15	CASSLVAGGQYGYTF	TGTGCCAGCAGTTTAGTAGCAGGGGGCCAATATGGCTACACCTTC
.	TRBJ2-3	once	TRBV4-1	12	CASSQLTDTQYF	TGCGCCAGCAGCCAACTCACAGATACGCAGTATTTT
.	TRBJ1-1	once	TRBV4-1	15	CASSQEGRPNTEAFF	TGCGCCAGCAGCCAAGAGGGGAGACCGAACACTGAAGCTTTCTTT
.	TRBJ1-2	.	TRBV27	16	CASSRSQRRGGYGYTF	TGTGCCAGCAGTCGTTCTCAAAGGCGGGGCGGCTATGGCTACACCTTC
TRBD2	TRBJ2-7	.	TRBV7-2	16	CASSRSGTSGISEQYF	TGTGCCAGCAGTCGTTCCGGGACTAGCGGGATTTCCGAGCAGTACTTC
.	TRBJ2-1	.	TRBV28	15	CASSFPGLGGNEQFF	TGTGCCAGCAGTTTCCCGGGACTGGGGGGAAATGAGCAGTTCTTC
.	TRBJ1-2	.	TRBV28	14	CASSSPDSVNGYTF	TGTGCCAGCAGTTCTCCGGACAGCGTTAATGGCTACACCTTC
TRBD1	TRBJ1-5	.	TRBV2	13	CASSGTGDQPQHF	TGTGCCAGCAGTGGGACAGGGGATCAGCCCCAGCATTTT
TRBD2	TRBJ2-1	.	TRBV10-3	14	CAISGPGLAGEQFF	TGTGCCATCAGTGGACCGGGACTAGCGGGGGAGCAGTTCTTC
TRBD1	TRBJ1-2	.	TRBV28	15	CASSSRHGTDYGYTF	TGTGCCAGCAGTTCCCGGCACGGGACAGACTATGGCTACACCTTC
TRBD1	TRBJ2-7	.	TRBV9	15	CASSPRTGGGYEQYF	TGTGCCAGCAGCCCGCGGACAGGGGGCGGCTACGAGCAGTACTTC
TRBD1	TRBJ1-2	.	TRBV6-6	14	CASSYSTGPYGYTF	TGTGCCAGCAGTTACTCGACAGGGCCCTATGGCTACACCTTC
.	TRBJ2-7	.	TRBV19	14	CASGGDSASYEQYF	TGTGCCAGTGGCGGGGACAGTGCATCCTACGAGCAGTACTTC
TRBD1	TRBJ1-4	.	TRBV2	15	CASSVQGASNEKLFF	TGTGCCAGCAGCGTACAGGGGGCCTCTAATGAAAAACTGTTTTTT
TRBD1	TRBJ1-2	.	TRBV19	15	CASSTSQGIEYGYTF	TGTGCCAGTAGCACCTCACAGGGGATCGAGTATGGCTACACCTTC
.	TRBJ2-7	.	TRBV28	13	CASSLTDTYEQYF	TGTGCCAGCAGTTTGACAGACACCTACGAGCAGTACTTC
TRBD1	TRBJ1-5	.	TRBV28	14	CASKAGGYDQPQHF	TGTGCCAGCAAAGCAGGGGGGTACGATCAGCCCCAGCATTTT